These 10 T cell receptor beta chains were sequenced from one sample in a study of regulatory dendritic cells for organ transplantation (dated by TCRdb to about 2017). Libraries came from the immunoSEQ multiplex PCR assay. This is the immuneACCESS table as TCRdb keeps it, with only in-frame sequences that have V and J called. A part of the clones is gone; compared with another copy, unresolved V genes explain less than half, and the rest is unexplained. In all, the sample holds tens of thousands of clones, and roughly 84% of those were seen once. The ten largest clonotypes hold over 0.35% of the sample. The sequencing input was naive CD8+ T cells from blood. The sample's cell subset or site label, in plain terms: CD45RA+ naive T cells. These receptors all come from a human donor in good health.

The rearrangement links TRBV9 to TRBJ1-3; D might be TRBD1 (6 bases). V lost 3 bases to trimming and J lost 4 bases, with 17 bases between them. Germline lookup yields CDR1 SGDLS and CDR2 YYNGEE. There are 16 residues in the CDR3. The CDR3: CASSEKNGGAGNTIYF. DNA of the CDR3: TGTGCCAGCAGCGAGAAAAATGGGGGGGCAGGAAACACCATATATTTT. Based on the CDR3 plus reference TRBV9 and TRBJ1-3, the full variable domain is DSGVTQTPKHLITATGQRVTLRCSPRSGDLSVYWYQQSLDQGLQFLIQYYNGEERAKGNILERFSAQQFPDLHSELNLSSLELGDSALYFCASSEKNGGAGNTIYFGEGSWLTVV.

This chain joins TRBV2 and TRBJ2-2, with TRBD1 identical over 9 bases. Germline CDR1 reads SNHLY; CDR2 reads FYNNEI. There are 16 residues in the CDR3. The J segment lost 4 bases and the V segment lost 9 bases, leaving 12 bases of the junction unmatched. The CDR3 nucleotides are TGTGCCAGACAATACCTACAGGGGGCGAGCACCGGGGAGCTGTTTTTT. Translated, it gives CARQYLQGASTGELFF.

The V and J genes are TRBV27 and TRBJ2-1; weak D call: TRBD2 (6 bases). Trimming left V 10 bases short and J 6 bases short, with 13 bases between. The germline CDR1 and CDR2 sequences are MNHEY and SMNVEV (reference sequence). The CDR3 is 12 amino acids. The chain's CDR3 is CATTTGVNEQFF. The CDR3 nucleotides read TGTGCCACTACCACGGGGGTCAATGAGCAGTTCTTC.

The chain's CDR3 is CASSLGSERYEQYF. In DNA, the CDR3 is TGTGCCAGCAGCTTAGGATCGGAGCGCTACGAGCAGTACTTC. The rearrangement uses TRBV7-8 and TRBJ2-7; D not certain. In germline, CDR1 is SGHVS, CDR2 FQNEAQ. V was shortened by 1 base and J by 3 bases, with 10 bases between the two germline ends. The CDR3 consists of 14 residues.

This sequence joins TRBV5-4 and TRBJ1-2, with no clear D. The CDR3 spans 15 residues. Deletions cut 0 bases from V and 1 base from J, with 10 bases between. Germline V gene sequence: CDR1 SGHNT, CDR2 YYREEE (reference sequence). The CDR3 is CASSLGQANNYGYTF. The CDR3 region has the DNA TGTGCCAGCAGCTTGGGGCAGGCCAATAACTATGGCTACACCTTC. Looking up the rest from reference TRBV5-4 and TRBJ1-2 gives the full variable domain: ETGVTQSPTHLIKTRGQQVTLRCSSQSGHNTVSWYQQALGQGPQFIFQYYREEENGRGNFPPRFSGLQFPNYSSELNVNALELDDSALYLCASSLGQANNYGYTFGSGTRLTVV.

This chain connects TRBV4-1 to TRBJ2-1; TRBD2 agrees at 14 bases. The germline V gene encodes CDR1 MGHRA and CDR2 YSYEKL. J gave up 6 bases and V 8 bases, and 0 bases lay outside the gene matches. CDR3 length equals 13 residues. The CDR3 DNA reads as TGCGCCAGCGGGACTAGCGGGGGCAATGAGCAGTTCTTC. Translated, it gives CASGTSGGNEQFF.

V is TRBV7-9 and J is TRBJ1-2; the D gene is possibly TRBD1 (5 bases). The CDR3 covers 14 residues. From germline, CDR1 is SEHNR and CDR2 FQNEAQ (reference sequence). V shed 1 base and J shed 6 bases, with 12 bases lying between them. The CDR3 bases are TGTGCCAGCAGCTTAGGGCGGGGGAGTGATGGCTACACCTTC. This sequence encodes CASSLGRGSDGYTF.

This clone was counted between two and nine times. This chain uses TRBV23-1 with TRBJ1-6; TRBD1 aligns across 8 bases. TRBV23-1 is designated an ORF whose function remains uncertain. The CDR3 covers 13 residues. V dropped 7 bases and J dropped 7; count of bases not matched to a gene: 3. The DNA of the CDR3 is TGCGCCAGCAAGGACAGGGTCAATTCACCCCTCCACTTT. Amino acid sequence: CASKDRVNSPLHF.

The genes are TRBV6-5 and TRBJ2-7; 7 positions agree with TRBD1. J was trimmed by 2 bases and V by 6 bases; bases with no gene match: 10. This CDR3 has 15 amino acids. Per germline, CDR1 MNHEY and CDR2 SVGAGI. CDR3 region: CASSLTGTATYEQYF. CDR3 nucleotides: TGTGCCAGCAGCTTAACCGGGACAGCGACCTACGAGCAGTACTTC.

V and J are TRBV14 and TRBJ2-5; 7 nucleotides line up with TRBD1. Germline CDR1 SGHDN, CDR2 FVKESK. This CDR3 contains 16 residues. V trimming: 0 bases; J trimming: 0 bases; junction bases outside the gene matches: 4. The CDR3 is CASSQEVQGYQETQYF. In DNA, the CDR3 is TGTGCCAGCAGCCAAGAAGTACAGGGGTACCAAGAGACCCAGTACTTC.